Below are 10 T cell receptor beta chains sequenced from a single sample in a study of PD-1 blockade in classical Hodgkin lymphoma. Assay used: immunoSEQ multiplex PCR; TCRdb lists only in-frame clones, some missing. The sample includes more than 85,000 clones, about nine tenths seen only once; the top ten take approximately 2.4%. No patient escaped relapse after autologous stem cell transplantation, and brentuximab vedotin exposure varied. Source: peripheral blood mononuclear cells (PBMCs), taken before the second cycle of nivolumab. These receptors came from a human donor with classical Hodgkin lymphoma.

The table lists this clone with a count of one. This chain connects TRBV4-2 to TRBJ2-5; D is uncertain. The J call may not be correct, given that the DNA end is closer to TRBJ2-7. The length of the CDR3 is 14 residues. Germline V gives CDR1 LGHNA, CDR2 YNFKEQ. The CDR3 region is CASSQEARTYEQYF. CDR3 coding DNA: TGTGCCAGCAGCCAAGAGGCCCGCACCTACGAGCAGTACTTC.

V and J are TRBV19 and TRBJ2-3; 14 nucleotides line up with TRBD2. This CDR3 comprises 17 residues. V shed 5 bases, J shed 6 bases, and the junction held 10 bases outside the gene matches. The germline gives CDR1 LNHDA, CDR2 SQIVND (reference sequence). CDR3 loop: CASSDPGTSGGRDTQYF. The CDR3 nucleotides read TGTGCCAGTAGTGATCCCGGGACTAGCGGGGGACGGGATACGCAGTATTTT.

The V gene is TRBV5-1, the J gene TRBJ2-5, with D perhaps matching TRBD2 (5 bases). The CDR3 length is 13 residues. Germline V gene lookup returns CDR1 SGHRS and CDR2 YFSETQ. V lost 6 bases, J lost 2 bases, and 11 bases lay in between. The CDR3 sequence is CASTIPGQETQYF. The CDR3 bases are TGCGCCAGCACCATCCCGGGGCAAGAGACCCAGTACTTC.

The CDR3 loop is CASSILAGDYEQYF. Written as DNA, the CDR3 is TGTGCCAGTAGTATTTTAGCGGGGGACTACGAGCAGTACTTC. The V and J genes are TRBV19 and TRBJ2-7; 9 bases align to TRBD2. This CDR3 contains 14 residues. Unmatched junction bases numbered 3, after V lost 3 bases and J lost 3 bases. Germline V gene sequence: CDR1 LNHDA, CDR2 SQIVND (reference sequence).

The chain joins TRBV27 to TRBJ2-7; perhaps D is TRBD1 or TRBD2 (5 bases each). V lost 5 bases and J lost 8, with 13 bases in between. The CDR3 extends over 12 amino acids. Germline CDR1 reads MNHEY; CDR2 reads SMNVEV (reference sequence). CDR3 nucleotide sequence: TGTGCCAGCAGTCGGGACGATTACAAGCAGTACTTC. It encodes CASSRDDYKQYF.

This chain uses TRBV27 with TRBJ2-7; D call uncertain. This CDR3 region has 13 residues. The germline V gene has CDR1 MNHEY and CDR2 SMNVEV (reference sequence). Deletions cut 4 bases from V and 1 base from J, with 8 bases between. The CDR3 nucleotides read TGTGCCAGCAGTTCCACAGCGTCCTACGAGCAGTACTTC. Translation gives CASSSTASYEQYF.

This chain uses TRBV28 with TRBJ1-2; D is perhaps TRBD1 (5 bases). Germline lookup yields CDR1 MDHEN and CDR2 SYDVKM. The length of the CDR3 is 13 residues. Trimming cost V 6 bases and J 4 bases, with 12 bases left between them. CDR3 bases: TGTGCCAGCAGCGAACCAAGGGGCTATGGCTACACCTTC. It specifies CASSEPRGYGYTF.

The genes are TRBV11-2 and TRBJ2-5; TRBD1 matches 8 bases. Germline CDR1 is SGHAT and CDR2 is FQNNGV. The CDR3 is made up of 15 amino acids. V gave up 3 bases and J gave up 4 bases; unmatched junction bases: 7. CDR3 region: CASSFGQGQRETQYF. In nucleotides, the CDR3 is TGTGCCAGCAGCTTCGGACAGGGACAGAGAGAGACCCAGTACTTC.

The chain uses TRBV11-2 and TRBJ2-3; D is possibly TRBD1 (6 bases). The CDR3 contains 14 residues. With 6 bases removed from V and 0 bases from J, the gap between germline ends came to 10 bases. Per germline, CDR1 SGHAT and CDR2 FQNNGV. The DNA of the CDR3 is TGTGCCAGCAGGCGGACAGCTAGCACAGATACGCAGTATTTT. It is translated as CASRRTASTDTQYF.

This sequence joins TRBV4-1 and TRBJ2-1; 10 bases fit TRBD2. The J segment lost 0 bases and the V segment lost 0 bases, leaving 8 bases of the junction unmatched. CDR3 size: 19 residues. CDR1 and CDR2 (germline): MGHRA, YSYEKL. CDR3 sequence (DNA): TGCGCCAGCAGCCAAGATCGTAGGGCTAGCGGGAGCTCCTACAATGAGCAGTTCTTC. Residues: CASSQDRRASGSSYNEQFF.